One and the same sample provided the 29 T cell receptor beta chains below, sequenced in a study of blood T cell repertoires in COVID-19. Profiled with immunoSEQ multiplex PCR; TCRdb holds only in-frame clones, not every one. Among 200,000 to 300,000 clones, about 83% were seen once, and the ten largest hold approximately 1.5%. The sample comprised peripheral blood. These receptors all stem from a woman aged 35 to 49 who had recovered from COVID-19.

This chain uses TRBV15 with TRBJ2-2; 7 bases map to TRBD2. V was pared by 3 bases and J by 4 bases, with 11 bases of the junction left unmatched. The CDR3 sequence is 17 residues long. Per the germline V gene, CDR1 is LNHNV and CDR2 is YYDKDF (reference sequence). The CDR3: CATSRPPGGRSTGELFF. DNA of the CDR3: TGTGCCACCAGCAGGCCCCCGGGGGGTCGTAGCACCGGGGAGCTGTTTTTT. The entire variable domain, with the rest obtained from reference TRBV15 and TRBJ2-2, is as follows: DAMVIQNPRYQVTQFGKPVTLSCSQTLNHNVMYWYQQKSSQAPKLLFHYYDKDFNNEADTPDNFQSRRPNTSFCFLDIRSPGLGDTAMYLCATSRPPGGRSTGELFFGEGSRLTVL.

The chain has TRBV18 and TRBJ2-5, with 8 bases lining up with TRBD2. The CDR3 length is 14 residues. J lost 3 bases, V lost 2 bases, and 2 bases had no gene match. Germline V gene lookup returns CDR1 KGHSH and CDR2 LQKENI. The DNA of the CDR3 is TGTGCCAGCTCACCAGGGACTAGTAAAGAGACCCAGTACTTC. As protein: CASSPGTSKETQYF. Full variable domain (rest looked up from reference TRBV18 and TRBJ2-5): NAGVMQNPRHLVRRRGQEARLRCSPMKGHSHVYWYRQLPEEGLKFMVYLQKENIIDESGMPKERFSAEFPKEGPSILRIQQVVRGDSAAYFCASSPGTSKETQYFGPGTRLLVL.

This sequence joins TRBV9 and TRBJ2-7, with D possibly being TRBD1 (6 bases). The CDR3 contains 16 residues. V gave up 4 bases and J gave up 3 bases, with 20 bases separating them. Germline loops: CDR1 SGDLS, CDR2 YYNGEE. DNA for the CDR3: TGTGCCAGCAGCCCCCCTACCGGGACACCGAACTACGAGCAGTACTTC. Protein: CASSPPTGTPNYEQYF.

The V and J genes are TRBV6-2 or TRBV6-3 and TRBJ2-1, with TRBD1 as a possible D gene (5 bases). Germline assignment: CDR1 MNHEY and CDR2 SVGEGT. The CDR3 totals 15 residues. Trimming took 5 bases from V and 1 from J, leaving 12 bases between them. CDR3 residues: CASSILDRSYNEQFF. The CDR3 region has the DNA TGTGCCAGCAGTATACTCGACAGATCCTACAATGAGCAGTTCTTC.

The V gene is TRBV10-3, the J gene TRBJ2-5, with 10 bases lining up with TRBD1. Germline V lookup: CDR1 ENHRY, CDR2 SYGVKD. The CDR3 sequence is 17 residues long. The V gene end was trimmed by 8 bases and the J gene end by 0 bases; junction bases not matched to a gene: 12. Here the CDR3 DNA reads TGTGCCATCGCGGGGGACAGGGGAGGAAGGAACCAAGAGACCCAGTACTTC. Amino acids: CAIAGDRGGRNQETQYF.

This sequence joins TRBV9 and TRBJ2-7; D may be TRBD1 (5 bases). Germline V lookup: CDR1 SGDLS, CDR2 YYNGEE. The CDR3 totals 14 residues. Trimming stripped 0 bases from V and 5 bases from J, with 12 bases between. DNA for the CDR3: TGTGCCAGCAGCGTAGCAGGGCCCCCCCACGAGCAGTACTTC. Protein sequence: CASSVAGPPHEQYF.

Turning to this clone: Other DNA sequences in the sample encode the same CDR3. CDR3 sequence (DNA): TGTGCCAGCAGCTTGGGGGGTGGTGAGCAGTTCTTC. As protein: CASSLGGGEQFF. The chain couples TRBV7-3 to TRBJ2-1; D may be TRBD2 (6 bases). Germline values: CDR1 SGHTA, CDR2 FQGTGA. The CDR3 runs to 12 residues. V was pared by 3 bases and J by 9 bases, with 9 bases between.

The J gene is TRBJ2-1, the V gene TRBV19, with TRBD2 matching over 9 bases. CDR3 length: 14 residues. Germline V lookup: CDR1 LNHDA, CDR2 SQIVND (reference sequence). The junction had 8 bases not matched to a gene; V was cut back by 9 bases and J by 5 bases. The CDR3 nucleotides are TGTGCCAGCAAGACTAGCGGTTTAAACAATGAGCAGTTCTTC. It specifies CASKTSGLNNEQFF.

The rearrangement uses TRBV4-1 and TRBJ1-4; D not resolved. The V gene lost 4 bases and the J gene lost 10 bases, with 10 bases spanning the gap. This CDR3 spans 12 amino acids. The germline V gene has CDR1 MGHRA and CDR2 YSYEKL. CDR3 nucleotide sequence: TGCGCCAGCAGCCCTACAGCCGGAAAACTGTTTTTT. The encoded protein is CASSPTAGKLFF.

The V gene is TRBV7-8, the J gene TRBJ2-5, with TRBD2 identical over 7 bases. Germline V lookup: CDR1 SGHVS, CDR2 FQNEAQ. Germline trimming cut 5 bases from V and 1 base from J; bases unmatched to any gene: 4. CDR3 length: 14 amino acids. CDR3 nucleotide sequence: TGTGCCAGCAGCCTGGGGACTACCCAAGAGACCCAGTACTTC. Amino acid sequence: CASSLGTTQETQYF.

The V and J genes are TRBV19 and TRBJ2-7; no firm D call. V lost 6 bases to trimming and J lost 6 bases, with 12 bases between them. CDR1 is LNHDA and CDR2 is SQIVND in the germline V gene (reference sequence). The CDR3 totals 12 residues. DNA of the CDR3: TGTGCCAGTAGGGGCTACCCCGGCGAGCAGTACTTC. Its protein product is CASRGYPGEQYF. The full variable domain, rest sourced from reference TRBV19 and TRBJ2-7, is DGGITQSPKYLFRKEGQNVTLSCEQNLNHDAMYWYRQDPGQGLRLIYYSQIVNDFQKGDIAEGYSVSREKKESFPLTVTSAQKNPTAFYLCASRGYPGEQYFGPGTRLTVT.

The chain recombines TRBV29-1 with TRBJ1-2; D gene uncertain. CDR3 size: 12 residues. V was shortened by 6 bases and J by 0 bases, with 8 bases between the two germline ends. Germline CDR1 SQVTM, CDR2 ANQGSEA. CDR3 region: CSVSTANYGYTF. The CDR3, as DNA: TGCAGCGTGAGCACAGCTAACTATGGCTACACCTTC. Based on the CDR3 plus reference TRBV29-1 and TRBJ1-2, the full variable domain is SAVISQKPSRDICQRGTSLTIQCQVDSQVTMMFWYRQQPGQSLTLIATANQGSEATYESGFVIDKFPISRPNLTFSTLTVSNMSPEDSSIYLCSVSTANYGYTFGSGTRLTVV.

The genes are TRBV4-1 and TRBJ1-4; D unresolved. V dropped 3 bases and J dropped 8 bases, with 16 bases sitting between them. The germline V gene has CDR1 MGHRA and CDR2 YSYEKL. CDR3 length: 15 residues. The CDR3 protein is CASSQEDTVYEKLFF. Written as DNA, the CDR3 is TGCGCCAGCAGCCAGGAAGACACTGTGTACGAAAAACTGTTTTTT.

V usage is TRBV3-1 (or the pseudogene TRBV3-2) and J usage is TRBJ1-6; no firm D call. From germline, CDR1 is LGHDT and CDR2 YNNKEL (reference sequence). The CDR3 covers 13 residues. Deletions cut 4 bases from V and 7 bases from J, with 8 bases between. CDR3 sequence: CASSPEVNSPLHF. The CDR3 coding sequence is TGTGCCAGCAGCCCCGAGGTGAATTCACCCCTCCACTTT.

J is TRBJ2-7 and V is TRBV21-1; the D call of TRBD2 is as the table states it, not checked on the DNA. TRBV21-1 is a recognized pseudogene. This CDR3 is 19 amino acids long. The CDR3 spells CASSKNSRVAGNIVYEQYF. The CDR3 coding sequence is TGTGCCAGCAGCAAAAATTCGAGGGTAGCGGGGAATATTGTCTACGAGCAGTACTTC.

This clone was detected only once. The chain uses TRBV19 and TRBJ2-7; TRBD1 matches 7 bases. The V and J ends lost 7 bases and 2 bases, in that order; junction bases with no gene match: 5. This CDR3 comprises 13 residues. Germline lookup yields CDR1 LNHDA and CDR2 SQIVND (reference sequence). CDR3 sequence (DNA): TGTGCCAGTAATGCAGGGGGAACCTACGAGCAGTACTTC. It specifies CASNAGGTYEQYF.

The chain joins TRBV2 to TRBJ2-7; weak D call: TRBD2 (5 bases). In germline, CDR1 is SNHLY, CDR2 FYNNEI. The ends were cut back, 7 bases at V and 5 bases at J, with 15 bases in the middle. This CDR3 region has 13 residues. The CDR3 nucleotides are TGTGCCAGCACAGGACTTGCAAGGAACGAGCAGTACTTC. Protein sequence: CASTGLARNEQYF. The full variable domain, in which reference TRBV2 and TRBJ2-7 provide the parts outside the CDR3, is EPEVTQTPSHQVTQMGQEVILRCVPISNHLYFYWYRQILGQKVEFLVSFYNNEISEKSEIFDDQFSVERPDGSNFTLKIRSTKLEDSAMYFCASTGLARNEQYFGPGTRLTVT.

The V call is TRBV19, the J call TRBJ2-7; D may be TRBD1 (6 bases). This CDR3 is built from 17 residues. Trimming left V 3 bases short and J 0 bases short, with 18 bases between. In germline, CDR1 is LNHDA, CDR2 SQIVND (reference sequence). The CDR3 is CASSIFPGQKSSYEQYF. CDR3 sequence (DNA): TGTGCCAGTAGTATCTTCCCGGGACAAAAGAGCTCCTACGAGCAGTACTTC.

This clone was detected a few times. The chain combines TRBV5-1 with TRBJ1-1; D remains ambiguous. The germline CDR1 and CDR2 sequences are SGHRS and YFSETQ. V was clipped by 4 bases and J by 6 bases, with 16 bases between them. The CDR3 contains 14 residues. The CDR3 protein is CASSSAPGPAEAFF. The CDR3, as DNA: TGCGCCAGCAGCAGCGCCCCTGGCCCAGCTGAAGCTTTCTTT.

CDR3 DNA: TGTGCCAGCAGCTTTCAGGCAGGGCAGGTTAATTCACCCCTCCACTTT. This codes for CASSFQAGQVNSPLHF. V is TRBV5-4 and J is TRBJ1-6; possible D gene TRBD1, 5 bases. Germline values: CDR1 SGHNT, CDR2 YYREEE (reference sequence). The CDR3 is made up of 16 amino acids. Trimming removed 2 bases at V and 6 bases at J, with 15 bases between.

J is TRBJ2-1 and V is TRBV29-1, with D possibly TRBD1 on 5 matching bases. This CDR3 comprises 13 residues. Germline V lookup: CDR1 SQVTM, CDR2 ANQGSEA. Trimming took off 3 bases at V and 6 bases at J, with 12 bases between the two ends. CDR3 protein: CSVEHRKSNEQFF. The CDR3 nucleotides read TGCAGCGTTGAGCACAGGAAGAGCAATGAGCAGTTCTTC.

The chain carries TRBV5-1 and TRBJ2-2, with D maybe TRBD1 (6 bases). Trimming took 0 bases from V and 1 from J, leaving 10 bases between them. Germline V gene lookup returns CDR1 SGHRS and CDR2 YFSETQ. The CDR3 has 16 residues. The CDR3 DNA reads TGCGCCAGCAGCTTGGGTTCACAGGGGAACACCGGGGAGCTGTTTTTT. Amino acid sequence: CASSLGSQGNTGELFF.

J is TRBJ2-2 and V is TRBV19; a weak D match, TRBD2 (6 bases). The CDR3 length is 15 residues. Germline CDR1 LNHDA, CDR2 SQIVND (reference sequence). Trimming took 3 bases from V and 7 from J, leaving 15 bases between them. Written as DNA, the CDR3 is TGTGCCAGTAGTATGTGGAGGGAAGGCGGCGGGGAGCTGTTTTTT. Protein sequence: CASSMWREGGGELFF.

The rearrangement joins TRBV7-9 to TRBJ2-2; D is undetermined. The CDR3 runs to 14 residues. Germline V lookup: CDR1 SEHNR, CDR2 FQNEAQ (reference sequence). The ends were cut back, 1 base at V and 4 bases at J, with 7 bases in the middle. CDR3 residues: CASSLGRFTGELFF. Written as DNA, the CDR3 is TGTGCCAGCAGCTTAGGCAGATTCACCGGGGAGCTGTTTTTT.

Only a few counts were recorded for this clone. The DNA of the CDR3 is TGTGCCAGCAGTCCGGGACAGATTCCTGGCTACACCTTC. Its protein product is CASSPGQIPGYTF. The gene calls are TRBV12-3 or TRBV12-4 and TRBJ1-2, with 7 bases matching TRBD1. The CDR3 consists of 13 residues. V shed 5 bases, J shed 7 bases, and the junction held 7 bases outside the gene matches.

The rearrangement uses TRBV2 and TRBJ2-1; weak D call: TRBD2 (6 bases). CDR3 length: 12 amino acids. Per germline, CDR1 SNHLY and CDR2 FYNNEI. V was clipped by 6 bases and J by 7 bases, with 10 bases between them. CDR3 loop: CASSVGGNEQFF. The CDR3 nucleotides are TGTGCCAGCAGCGTGGGGGGTAATGAGCAGTTCTTC.

Worth noting for this clone: Other DNA sequences in this specimen translate into the identical CDR3. The chain joins TRBV18 to TRBJ2-7, with 7 nucleotides matching TRBD1. CDR3 length equals 14 residues. V was pared by 2 bases and J by 4 bases, with 5 bases of the junction left unmatched. Germline V gene sequence: CDR1 KGHSH, CDR2 LQKENI. The CDR3 DNA follows: TGTGCCAGCTCACCAAGGACAGGAGGATACGAGCAGTACTTC. Its translation is CASSPRTGGYEQYF.

By frequency in the sample, this clone is medium-sized (0.01 to 0.1%). The chain employs TRBV7-3 and TRBJ1-5, with D possibly matching TRBD1 (6 bases). The CDR3 length is 16 residues. V was pared by 1 base and J by 4 bases, with 14 bases between. In germline, CDR1 is SGHTA, CDR2 FQGTGA. The CDR3 DNA reads as TGTGCCAGCAGCTTAAGGGGACACCCGGTGAATCAGCCCCAGCATTTT. Amino acids: CASSLRGHPVNQPQHF.

The J gene is TRBJ1-1, the V gene TRBV6-5; D is unclear. This CDR3 has 14 residues. Germline CDR1 MNHEY, CDR2 SVGAGI. V lost 8 bases to trimming and J lost 0 bases, with 13 bases between them. The CDR3 coding sequence is TGTGCCAGCCAAGGCTCTCAGGTGAACACTGAAGCTTTCTTT. Residues: CASQGSQVNTEAFF.